This T cell receptor beta chain originates from a study of Ad26.COV2.S vaccination and SARS-CoV-2 variants. In the study overall: Enrolled in COV1001, the donor was in the Ad26.COV2.S trial arm, which received the vaccine. Dosing was one shot or two shots 56 days apart.

Study findings and constraints: Recipients of either vaccine or placebo displayed similar breadth of non-spike TCRs. Possibly, TCR breadth and depth analyses underestimated total T cell responses.

Notes on this clone: Antigen unknown.

The treatment denotes: 15 to 20 received Ad26.COV2.S at low or high dose, single or two shots; 5 received placebo; per-sample allocation not given. It was on day 63 after the first vaccine or placebo injection that samples were taken. There are 13 residues in the CDR3. Per germline, CDR1 SNHLY and CDR2 FYNNEI. V dropped 6 bases and J dropped 5 bases, with 11 bases sitting between them. Using immunoSEQ multiplex PCR, the repertoire was profiled, and TCRdb retains in-frame clones only, with some absent. Of under 400,000 clones in the sample, about nine tenths are singletons; the top ten hold around 3.6%.

The clonotype was recovered from a person aged 18-65 years who received the Ad26.COV2.S COVID-19 vaccine or a placebo. V is TRBV2 and J is TRBJ1-5; no clear D. The source material was peripheral blood, sampled in a trial of Ad26.COV2.S vaccine versus placebo. DNA of the CDR3: TGTGCCAGCAGGAACCGCCGGGATCAGCCCCAGCATTTT. Encoded protein: CASRNRRDQPQHF.